These 11 T cell receptor beta chains were sequenced from one sample in a study of OX40 agonist ivuxolimab in advanced cancers. Libraries were prepared by immunoSEQ multiplex PCR; TCRdb keeps only in-frame clonotypes and omits some of them. Here the sample spans about 43,000 clones, 88% being singletons. Sample: CD4+ or CD8+ T cells sorted from blood, taken in a trial of the OX40 agonist ivuxolimab. These receptor sequences come from an adult with an advanced solid tumor such as melanoma, head and neck, liver or kidney cancer.

J is TRBJ2-1 and V is TRBV15; D gene unclear. Germline V lookup: CDR1 LNHNV, CDR2 YYDKDF (reference sequence). This CDR3 has 12 residues. V was trimmed by 5 bases and J by 3 bases, leaving 5 bases between them. The CDR3 here is CATSWLYNEQFF. CDR3 nucleotides: TGTGCCACCAGCTGGCTCTACAATGAGCAGTTCTTC.

This clone has just one count. The chain carries TRBV6-5 and TRBJ2-4, with 8 nucleotides matching TRBD1. Germline CDR1 MNHEY, CDR2 SVGAGI. Trimming removed 4 bases from V and 8 bases from J; junction bases left unmatched: 10. CDR3 size: 15 residues. CDR3 sequence reads: CASSFGQGPGYIQYF. For the CDR3, the DNA is TGTGCCAGCAGTTTCGGACAGGGACCGGGGTACATTCAGTACTTC.

The rearrangement joins TRBV5-6 to TRBJ1-6; D is undetermined. CDR3 size: 14 residues. Germline V gene data show CDR1 as SGHDT and CDR2 as YYEEEE. The V end was cut by 0 bases, the J end by 6 bases, with 7 bases between. CDR3 nucleotides: TGTGCCAGCAGCTTGGCCTCTGGTAATTCACCCCTCCACTTT. It codes for CASSLASGNSPLHF.

This rearrangement joins TRBV6-5 to TRBJ2-3, with 8 bases matching TRBD1. The V gene end was trimmed by 4 bases and the J gene end by 2 bases; junction bases not matched to a gene: 8. The CDR3 has 16 amino acids. CDR1 and CDR2 from the germline V gene are MNHEY and SVGAGI. The CDR3 reads CASSFYAGGSTDTQYF. CDR3 DNA: TGTGCCAGCAGTTTTTACGCAGGGGGCTCCACAGATACGCAGTATTTT.

The rearrangement uses TRBV28 and TRBJ2-3; D is unresolved. This CDR3 region has 13 residues. The germline gives CDR1 MDHEN, CDR2 SYDVKM. Trimming removed 3 bases from V and 0 bases from J, with 4 bases in between. The CDR3 nucleotides read TGTGCCAGCAGTTTTTCTAGCACAGATACGCAGTATTTT. It specifies CASSFSSTDTQYF.

V and J are TRBV6-4 and TRBJ2-2, with D perhaps matching TRBD2 (5 bases). The germline V and J ends were trimmed by 6 bases and 5 bases, with 13 bases remaining between them. This CDR3 has 14 amino acids. Germline V gives CDR1 MRHNA, CDR2 SNTAGT. This chain's CDR3 is CASSSGLGTGELFF. CDR3 coding DNA: TGTGCCAGCAGCTCCGGACTTGGAACCGGGGAGCTGTTTTTT.

This clone was seen only once. The chain recombines TRBV27 with TRBJ2-1, with 7 positions matching TRBD2. The germline gives CDR1 MNHEY, CDR2 SMNVEV (reference sequence). This CDR3 is built from 14 residues. Trimming cost V 7 bases and J 8 bases; bases outside gene matches: 11. The CDR3 loop is CASIPAGPSDEQFF. The DNA for the CDR3 is TGTGCCAGCATCCCAGCGGGACCCTCGGATGAGCAGTTCTTC.

The chain is built from TRBV27 and TRBJ1-1; D unresolved. Germline CDR1 MNHEY, CDR2 SMNVEV (reference sequence). This CDR3 is 10 amino acids long. V lost 9 bases to trimming and J lost 11 bases, with 13 bases between them. CDR3 DNA sequence: TGTGCCAGAAGAGCACCGATCGCTTTCTTT. Amino acids: CARRAPIAFF.

The chain joins TRBV27 to TRBJ1-2, with D tentatively TRBD1 (5 bases). This CDR3 contains 15 residues. Germline lookup yields CDR1 MNHEY and CDR2 SMNVEV (reference sequence). V lost 4 bases and J lost 4, with 16 bases in between. CDR3 coding DNA: TGTGCCAGCAGTTCTATCCCGGGGACCCTCTATGGCTACACCTTC. Amino acids: CASSSIPGTLYGYTF.

V is TRBV28 and J is TRBJ2-5; TRBD2 agrees at 11 bases. CDR1 MDHEN and CDR2 SYDVKM come from the germline V gene. CDR3 length equals 16 residues. J was trimmed by 7 bases and V by 5 bases; bases with no gene match: 12. CDR3 residues: CASSPTSGILFGTQYF. The CDR3 DNA follows: TGTGCCAGCAGTCCGACTAGCGGGATCTTATTCGGGACCCAGTACTTC.

The CDR3 protein is CASSLGQGWGAFF. CDR3 DNA: TGTGCCAGCAGCTTAGGACAGGGTTGGGGGGCTTTCTTT. The V and J genes are TRBV7-6 and TRBJ1-1; TRBD1 matches 7 bases. CDR1 and CDR2 from the germline V gene are SGHVS and FNYEAQ. V was clipped by 1 base and J by 11 bases; unmatched bases: 7. The CDR3 length is 13 residues. Combining the CDR3 with reference TRBV7-6 and TRBJ1-1 gives the whole variable domain GAGVSQSPRYKVTKRGQDVALRCDPISGHVSLYWYRQALGQGPEFLTYFNYEAQQDKSGLPNDRFSAERPEGSISTLTIQRTEQRDSAMYRCASSLGQGWGAFFGQGTRLTVV.